These T cell receptor beta chains were read from a single sample in a study of blood T cell repertoires in COVID-19. Clones were read by immunoSEQ multiplex PCR, and TCRdb kept only the in-frame ones, dropping some. The sample consists of some 200,000 clones, around nine tenths of them appearing once. The sample comprised peripheral blood. Receptors originate from a man in his 70s with acute or convalescent COVID-19. Both conserved end residues are part of each CDR3. A D gene is named only where the DNA matches it firmly. Clone sizes are given selectively: once, few, many, or a class where the clone is expanded.

CDR3: CASRDLAGGTSSYNEQFF; DNA: TGTGCCAGCAGGGACCTAGCGGGGGGGACGAGCTCCTACAATGAGCAGTTCTTC; size: -; D: TRBD2; J: TRBJ2-1; V: TRBV7-2
CDR3: CAWSEGLAADTQYF; DNA: TGTGCCTGGAGTGAGGGACTAGCGGCAGATACGCAGTATTTT; size: -; D: TRBD2; J: TRBJ2-3; V: TRBV30
CDR3: CASSVAPGNYGYTF; DNA: TGTGCCAGCAGCGTAGCTCCCGGGAACTATGGCTACACCTTC; size: -; D: -; J: TRBJ1-2; V: TRBV9
CDR3: CASSSDLRTGAGYTF; DNA: TGTGCCAGCAGCTCGGACCTCAGGACAGGGGCGGGCTACACCTTC; size: once; D: TRBD1; J: TRBJ1-2; V: TRBV9
CDR3: CASSLEEGETQYF; DNA: TGTGCCAGCAGCTTAGAGGAGGGGGAGACCCAGTACTTC; size: -; D: -; J: TRBJ2-5; V: TRBV7-3
CDR3: CASSLVGTGSNSPLHF; DNA: TGTGCCAGCAGCTTAGTCGGGACAGGGTCTAATTCACCCCTCCACTTT; size: -; D: TRBD1; J: TRBJ1-6; V: TRBV7-6
CDR3: CASSLGGGYNEQFF; DNA: TGTGCCAGCAGCTTAGGCGGAGGCTACAATGAGCAGTTCTTC; size: many; D: -; J: TRBJ2-1; V: TRBV7-3
CDR3: CASSFDGGGNYNEQFF; DNA: TGTGCCAGCAGCTTCGACGGGGGAGGGAACTACAATGAGCAGTTCTTC; size: -; D: TRBD2; J: TRBJ2-1; V: TRBV7-2
CDR3: CASSFLAGTYEQYF; DNA: TGTGCCAGCAGCTTCCTAGCGGGAACCTACGAGCAGTACTTC; size: -; D: TRBD2; J: TRBJ2-7; V: TRBV5-5
CDR3: CASSYVPGGQNEKLFF; DNA: TGTGCCAGCAGTTACGTTCCTGGGGGCCAGAATGAAAAACTGTTTTTT; size: -; D: -; J: TRBJ1-4; V: TRBV6-5
CDR3: CASSVAPGAYNEQFF; DNA: TGTGCCAGCAGCGTAGCTCCGGGGGCCTACAATGAGCAGTTCTTC; size: few; D: -; J: TRBJ2-1; V: TRBV9
CDR3: CASSQGGGELSTDTQYF; DNA: TGCGCCAGCAGCCAAGGAGGGGGCGAGCTTAGCACAGATACGCAGTATTTT; size: -; D: TRBD1; J: TRBJ2-3; V: TRBV4-3
CDR3: CASSLDEGGREGLGYNEQFF; DNA: TGTGCCAGCAGCTTGGACGAGGGGGGGCGCGAAGGACTAGGCTACAATGAGCAGTTCTTC; size: -; D: -; J: TRBJ2-1; V: TRBV5-8
CDR3: CASSYRPGQPQHF; DNA: TGTGCCAGCAGTTACCGTCCCGGTCAGCCCCAGCATTTT; size: few; D: -; J: TRBJ1-5; V: TRBV6-2/TRBV6-3
CDR3: CASSSLDRGDEKLFF; DNA: TGCGCCAGCAGCTCATTAGACAGGGGAGATGAAAAACTGTTTTTT; size: few; D: TRBD1; J: TRBJ1-4; V: TRBV5-1
CDR3: CASSLRGLGQPQHF; DNA: TGTGCCAGCAGCTTAAGGGGGCTGGGACAGCCCCAGCATTTT; size: -; D: TRBD1; J: TRBJ1-5; V: TRBV7-2
CDR3: CSVRASGTDTQYF; DNA: TGCAGCGTTCGGGCTAGCGGAACAGATACGCAGTATTTT; size: -; D: TRBD2; J: TRBJ2-3; V: TRBV29-1
CDR3: CASSPGLAGAERETQYF; DNA: TGTGCCAGCAGCCCCGGACTAGCGGGGGCCGAGCGTGAGACCCAGTACTTC; size: -; D: TRBD2; J: TRBJ2-5; V: TRBV7-3
CDR3: CTVLVAGSQETQYF; DNA: TGCACCGTTTTGGTAGCGGGGTCCCAAGAGACCCAGTACTTC; size: -; D: TRBD2; J: TRBJ2-5; V: TRBV29-1
CDR3: CASSLGQRYEQYF; DNA: TGTGCCAGCAGCTTAGGACAGCGCTACGAGCAGTACTTC; size: -; D: -; J: TRBJ2-7; V: TRBV11-2
CDR3: CAWSGAETQYF; DNA: TGTGCCTGGAGTGGGGCAGAGACCCAGTACTTC; size: few; D: -; J: TRBJ2-5; V: TRBV30
CDR3: CASSRDRVSSPLHF; DNA: TGTGCCAGCAGCAGGGACAGGGTGAGTTCACCCCTCCACTTT; size: -; D: TRBD1; J: TRBJ1-6; V: TRBV27
CDR3: CASSLGRLAGGRKYEQYF; DNA: TGTGCCAGCAGCTTAGGGAGACTAGCGGGGGGGCGGAAATACGAGCAGTACTTC; size: -; D: TRBD2; J: TRBJ2-7; V: TRBV7-8
CDR3: CASSHYGGGFGNTIYF; DNA: TGCGCCAGCAGCCACTACGGGGGGGGCTTTGGAAACACCATATATTTT; size: -; D: -; J: TRBJ1-3; V: TRBV4-3
CDR3: CASSTGLFGSDEQYF; DNA: TGCGCCAGCAGCACGGGACTTTTCGGATCCGACGAGCAGTACTTC; size: -; D: -; J: TRBJ2-7; V: TRBV5-1
CDR3: CASSWTSTDTQYF; DNA: TGTGCCAGCAGCTGGACTAGCACAGATACGCAGTATTTT; size: -; D: -; J: TRBJ2-3; V: TRBV9
CDR3: CASSLSHLNRNMNTEAFF; DNA: TGTGCCAGCAGTCTCTCCCATTTAAACAGGAATATGAACACTGAAGCTTTCTTT; size: -; D: -; J: TRBJ1-1; V: TRBV6-2/TRBV6-3
CDR3: CASSLDSNYGYTF; DNA: TGTGCCAGCAGTCTCGACAGTAACTATGGCTACACCTTC; size: -; D: -; J: TRBJ1-2; V: TRBV6-5
CDR3: CASSLQQGREGYTF; DNA: TGTGCCAGCAGCCTACAACAGGGGCGAGAGGGCTACACCTTC; size: -; D: TRBD1; J: TRBJ1-2; V: TRBV7-2
CDR3: CASSAPSGGQGNEQFF; DNA: TGTGCCAGCAGCGCACCTAGCGGGGGGCAGGGCAATGAGCAGTTCTTC; size: -; D: TRBD2; J: TRBJ2-1; V: TRBV13
CDR3: CASSPLKLAGASEQYF; DNA: TGTGCCAGCAGCCCCCTAAAACTAGCGGGAGCCAGCGAGCAGTATTTC; size: -; D: TRBD2; J: TRBJ2-7; V: TRBV3-1/TRBV3-2
CDR3: CASSQGDPFTDTQYF; DNA: TGCGCCAGCAGCCAGGGGGACCCCTTCACAGATACGCAGTATTTT; size: once; D: TRBD1; J: TRBJ2-3; V: TRBV5-1
CDR3: CASNRDRGQPQHF; DNA: TGTGCCAGCAACCGGGACCGGGGGCAGCCCCAGCATTTT; size: -; D: -; J: TRBJ1-5; V: TRBV2
CDR3: CASSLGGQQYF; DNA: TGTGCCAGCAGCTTAGGAGGGCAGCAGTACTTC; size: -; D: -; J: TRBJ2-7; V: TRBV7-2
CDR3: CSASIGRGYGYTF; DNA: TGCAGTGCTAGTATAGGGCGGGGGTATGGCTACACCTTC; size: -; D: -; J: TRBJ1-2; V: TRBV20-1
CDR3: CASSLRGSTEAFF; DNA: TGTGCCAGCAGTTTACGAGGGTCCACTGAAGCTTTCTTT; size: -; D: -; J: TRBJ1-1; V: TRBV27
CDR3: CASSPLRSSSGEQYF; DNA: TGTGCCAGTAGCCCGCTACGGTCGAGCTCGGGCGAGCAGTACTTC; size: -; D: -; J: TRBJ2-7; V: TRBV19
CDR3: CATSRIAGQETQYF; DNA: TGTGCCACCAGCAGAATAGCGGGCCAAGAGACCCAGTACTTC; size: few; D: TRBD2; J: TRBJ2-5; V: TRBV15
CDR3: CSVVVSSRDTQYF; DNA: TGCAGCGTTGTCGTCAGTTCTAGGGATACGCAGTATTTT; size: -; D: -; J: TRBJ2-3; V: TRBV29-1
CDR3: CASSSGGRGSYEQYF; DNA: TGTGCCAGCAGTTCAGGCGGCCGGGGCTCCTACGAGCAGTACTTC; size: -; D: -; J: TRBJ2-7; V: TRBV28
CDR3: CASSLNRDSYEQYF; DNA: TGTGCCAGCAGCTTGAACCGGGACAGCTACGAGCAGTACTTC; size: -; D: TRBD1; J: TRBJ2-7; V: TRBV7-7
CDR3: CASSPPGSWGTEAFF; DNA: TGTGCCAGCTCACCACCGGGGAGTTGGGGCACTGAAGCTTTCTTT; size: -; D: -; J: TRBJ1-1; V: TRBV18
CDR3: CSAKKLDTQYF; DNA: TGCAGTGCGAAGAAGCTGGATACGCAGTATTTT; size: once; D: -; J: TRBJ2-3; V: TRBV20-1
CDR3: CASYDRGADTQYF; DNA: TGTGCCAGCTATGACAGGGGGGCAGATACGCAGTATTTT; size: -; D: TRBD1; J: TRBJ2-3; V: TRBV2
CDR3: CASGLRQETQYF; DNA: TGTGCCAGCGGCCTCCGCCAAGAGACCCAGTACTTC; size: -; D: -; J: TRBJ2-5; V: TRBV6-5
CDR3: CASSLATGGTFSNQPQHF; DNA: TGTGCCAGCAGCTTGGCTACAGGGGGCACGTTTAGCAATCAGCCCCAGCATTTT; size: -; D: TRBD1; J: TRBJ1-5; V: TRBV5-5
CDR3: CASSLTGRQPQHF; DNA: TGTGCCAGCAGTTTGACAGGGCGGCAGCCCCAGCATTTT; size: once; D: TRBD1; J: TRBJ1-5; V: TRBV12-3/TRBV12-4
CDR3: CASSLTREADTQYF; DNA: TGTGCCAGCAGCTTAACGCGGGAAGCAGATACGCAGTATTTT; size: -; D: -; J: TRBJ2-3; V: TRBV7-3
CDR3: CASSQRYRGDSGNTIYF; DNA: TGTGCCAGCAGCCAACGGTACAGGGGCGACTCTGGAAACACCATATATTTT; size: -; D: TRBD1; J: TRBJ1-3; V: TRBV4-2
CDR3: CASSDDRINTGELFF; DNA: TGTGCCAGCAGCGATGACAGGATAAACACCGGGGAGCTGTTTTTT; size: -; D: -; J: TRBJ2-2; V: TRBV9
CDR3: CASSLGGYDRYNEQFF; DNA: TGTGCCAGCAGCTTAGGGGGATACGACAGGTACAATGAGCAGTTCTTC; size: -; D: -; J: TRBJ2-1; V: TRBV11-3
CDR3: CASSSPGLAGEVGYNEQFF; DNA: TGTGCCAGCAGTTCGCCGGGACTAGCGGGAGAGGTGGGCTACAATGAGCAGTTCTTC; size: few; D: TRBD2; J: TRBJ2-1; V: TRBV28
CDR3: CASSLAAGSQEAFF; DNA: TGTGCCAGCAGCTTGGCCGCAGGGTCCCAAGAGGCTTTCTTT; size: few; D: -; J: TRBJ1-1; V: TRBV5-5